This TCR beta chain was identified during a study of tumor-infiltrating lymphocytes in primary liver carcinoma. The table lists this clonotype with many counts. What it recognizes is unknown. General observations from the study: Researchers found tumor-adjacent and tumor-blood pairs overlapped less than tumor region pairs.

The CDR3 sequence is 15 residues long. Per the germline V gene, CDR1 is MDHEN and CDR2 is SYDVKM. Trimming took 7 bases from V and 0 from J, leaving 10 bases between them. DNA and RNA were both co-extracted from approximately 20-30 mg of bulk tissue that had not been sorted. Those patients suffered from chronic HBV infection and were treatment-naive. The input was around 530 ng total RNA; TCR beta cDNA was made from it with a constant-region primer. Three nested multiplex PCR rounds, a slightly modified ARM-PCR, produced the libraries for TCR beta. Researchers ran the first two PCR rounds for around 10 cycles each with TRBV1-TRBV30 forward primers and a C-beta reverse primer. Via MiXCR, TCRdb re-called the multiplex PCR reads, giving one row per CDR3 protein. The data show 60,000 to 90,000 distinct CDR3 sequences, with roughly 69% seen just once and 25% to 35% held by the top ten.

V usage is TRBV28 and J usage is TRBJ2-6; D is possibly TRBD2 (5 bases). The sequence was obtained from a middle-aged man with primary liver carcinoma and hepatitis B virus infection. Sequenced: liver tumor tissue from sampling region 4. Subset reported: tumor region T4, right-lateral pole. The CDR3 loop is CASKGESSGANVLTF. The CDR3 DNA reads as TGTGCCAGCAAGGGAGAGAGCTCTGGGGCCAACGTCCTGACTTTC.